This TCR beta chain derives from a study of cytomegalovirus exposure and HLA in healthy donors. Study-wide context: Earlier findings included approximately 120 million unique TCR beta sequences obtained from about 180 million T cells.

The PCR used 60 Vbeta and 13 Jbeta primers. The assay was immunoSEQ multiplex PCR, and TCRdb's table has in-frame clones only and misses some. The table shows around 150,000 clones, with around 80% occurring only once. The study's findings and limits: A later analysis reportedly found fewer N-insertions in an Asian-associated ancestry cluster than the roughly 670-donor mean. A prior analysis recorded that most TCR beta V segments were productive about 87% or about 30% of the time. Associated with cytomegalovirus, according to the listing, were 150 to 200 TCR beta chains.

In regard to this clone: The target antigen is unknown.

This CDR3 is 14 amino acids long. Trimming stripped 5 bases from V and 7 bases from J, with 17 bases between. The germline gives CDR1 MNHEY, CDR2 SVGAGI. This sequence was found in a woman between 40 and 50 years old in good health and CMV-seronegative. The chain links TRBV6-5 to TRBJ1-2; no reliable D call. Sequencing used PBMCs. In DNA form, the CDR3 reads TGTGCCAGCAGTGAAAAGGGAGAGATTTCTGGCTACACCTTC. Protein product: CASSEKGEISGYTF.